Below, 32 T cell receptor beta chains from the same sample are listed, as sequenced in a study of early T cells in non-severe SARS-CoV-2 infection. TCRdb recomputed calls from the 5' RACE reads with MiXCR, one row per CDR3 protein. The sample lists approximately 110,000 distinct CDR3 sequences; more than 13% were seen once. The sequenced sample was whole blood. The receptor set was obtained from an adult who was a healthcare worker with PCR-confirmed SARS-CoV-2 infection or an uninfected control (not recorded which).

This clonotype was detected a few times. CDR3 sequence reads: CSAGQAGNEQFF. The CDR3 coding sequence is TGCAGCGCGGGACAAGCCGGGAATGAGCAGTTCTTC. This chain links TRBV29-1 with TRBJ2-1, with D possibly matching TRBD1 (6 bases). Germline V gene data show CDR1 as SQVTM and CDR2 as ANQGSEA. Between the trimmed V and J ends, which lost 7 bases and 7 bases, there was a span of 14 bases. CDR3 length: 12 residues.

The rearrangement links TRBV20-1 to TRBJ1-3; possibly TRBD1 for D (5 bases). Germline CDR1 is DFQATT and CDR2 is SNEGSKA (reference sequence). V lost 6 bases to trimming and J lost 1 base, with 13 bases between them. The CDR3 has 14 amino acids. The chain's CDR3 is CSALRTGSGNTIYF. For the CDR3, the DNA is TGCAGTGCCCTACGAACAGGATCTGGAAACACCATATATTTT.

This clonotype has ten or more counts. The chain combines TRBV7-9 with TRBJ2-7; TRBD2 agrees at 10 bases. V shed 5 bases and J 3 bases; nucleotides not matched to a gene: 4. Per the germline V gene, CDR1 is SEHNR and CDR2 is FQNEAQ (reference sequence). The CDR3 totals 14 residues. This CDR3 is CASSPSSGGYEQYF. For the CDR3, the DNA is TGTGCCAGCAGCCCCTCTAGCGGGGGCTACGAGCAGTACTTC.

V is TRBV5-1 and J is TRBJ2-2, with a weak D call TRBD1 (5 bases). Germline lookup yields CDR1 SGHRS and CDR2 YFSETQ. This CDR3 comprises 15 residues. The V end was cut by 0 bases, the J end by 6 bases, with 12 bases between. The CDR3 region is CASSLAQSGPGELFF. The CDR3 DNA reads TGCGCCAGCAGCTTGGCCCAGTCAGGGCCCGGGGAGCTGTTTTTT.

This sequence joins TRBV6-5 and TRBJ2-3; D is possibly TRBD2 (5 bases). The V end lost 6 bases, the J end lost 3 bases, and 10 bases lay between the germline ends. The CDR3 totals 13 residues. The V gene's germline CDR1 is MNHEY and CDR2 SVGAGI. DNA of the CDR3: TGTGCCAGCAGCATACTAGGTACAGATACGCAGTATTTT. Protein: CASSILGTDTQYF.

CDR3 sequence: CSASPPGPTTYEQYF. The CDR3 nucleotides read TGCAGTGCTAGTCCCCCGGGGCCCACTACCTACGAGCAGTACTTC. The chain has TRBV20-1 and TRBJ2-7; D tentatively fits TRBD1 or TRBD2 (5 bases each). The V end lost 3 bases, the J end lost 2 bases, and 17 bases lay between the germline ends. This CDR3 region has 15 residues. The germline CDR1 and CDR2 sequences are DFQATT and SNEGSKA (reference sequence).

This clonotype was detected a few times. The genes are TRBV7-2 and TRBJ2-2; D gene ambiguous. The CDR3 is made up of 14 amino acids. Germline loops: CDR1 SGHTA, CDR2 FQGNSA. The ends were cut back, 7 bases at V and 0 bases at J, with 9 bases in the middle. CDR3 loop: CASKPPSNTGELFF. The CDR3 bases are TGTGCCAGCAAACCGCCATCGAACACCGGGGAGCTGTTTTTT. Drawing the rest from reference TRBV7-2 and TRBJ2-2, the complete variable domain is GAGVSQSPSNKVTEKGKDVELRCDPISGHTALYWYRQSLGQGLEFLIYFQGNSAPDKSGLPSDRFSAERTGGSVSTLTIQRTQQEDSAVYLCASKPPSNTGELFFGEGSRLTVL.

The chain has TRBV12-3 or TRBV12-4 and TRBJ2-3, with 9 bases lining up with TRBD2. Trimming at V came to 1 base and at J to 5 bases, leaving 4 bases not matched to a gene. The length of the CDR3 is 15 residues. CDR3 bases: TGTGCCAGCAGTTTAGATGGCGGGAGGGGAGATACGCAGTATTTT. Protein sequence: CASSLDGGRGDTQYF.

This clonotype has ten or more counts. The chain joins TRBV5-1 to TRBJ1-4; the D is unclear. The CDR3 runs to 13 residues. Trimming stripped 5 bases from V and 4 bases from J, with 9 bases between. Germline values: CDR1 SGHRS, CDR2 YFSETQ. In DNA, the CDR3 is TGCGCCAGCAGTGAACTGGGTAATGAAAAACTGTTTTTT. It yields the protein CASSELGNEKLFF.

CDR3 bases: TGTGCCAGCAGTTTACGGGCGCTCTCCTCCTACGAGCAGTACTTC. Its translation is CASSLRALSSYEQYF. The J gene is TRBJ2-7, the V gene TRBV12-3 or TRBV12-4; D gene unclear. This CDR3 spans 15 amino acids. V was cut by 2 bases and J by 0 bases, with 11 bases left in between.

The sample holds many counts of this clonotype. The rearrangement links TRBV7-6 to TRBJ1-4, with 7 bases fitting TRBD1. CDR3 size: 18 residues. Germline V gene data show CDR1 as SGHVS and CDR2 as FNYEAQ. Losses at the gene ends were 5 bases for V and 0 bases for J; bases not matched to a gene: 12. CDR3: CASSSYRGSYATNEKLFF. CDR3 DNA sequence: TGTGCCAGCAGCAGCTACAGGGGCAGTTACGCAACTAATGAAAAACTGTTTTTT.

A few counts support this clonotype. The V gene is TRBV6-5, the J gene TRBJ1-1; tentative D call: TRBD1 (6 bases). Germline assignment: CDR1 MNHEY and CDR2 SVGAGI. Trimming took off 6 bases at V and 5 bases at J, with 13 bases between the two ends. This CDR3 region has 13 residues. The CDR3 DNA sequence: TGTGCCAGCAGCCCGAGGGGGGCTACTGAAGCTTTCTTT. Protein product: CASSPRGATEAFF.

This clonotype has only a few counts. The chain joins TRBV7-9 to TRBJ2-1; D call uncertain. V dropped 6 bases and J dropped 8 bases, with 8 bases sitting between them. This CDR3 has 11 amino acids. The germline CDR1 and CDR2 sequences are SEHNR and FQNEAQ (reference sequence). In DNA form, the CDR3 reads TGTGCCAGCAGGAGGAGCGATGAGCAGTTCTTC. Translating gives CASRRSDEQFF.

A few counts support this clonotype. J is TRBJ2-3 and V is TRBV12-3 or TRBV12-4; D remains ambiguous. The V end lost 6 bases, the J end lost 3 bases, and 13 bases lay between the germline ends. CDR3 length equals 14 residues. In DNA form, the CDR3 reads TGTGCCAGCAGCCCCCCCGTGATTACAGATACGCAGTATTTT. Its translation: CASSPPVITDTQYF.

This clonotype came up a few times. The CDR3 loop is CASSLGRTRESEQFF. CDR3 nucleotide sequence: TGTGCCAGCAGCTTAGGTAGGACTAGAGAATCTGAGCAGTTCTTC. The chain links TRBV7-6 to TRBJ2-1; 7 nucleotides align to TRBD2. The CDR3 is 15 amino acids. Germline lookup yields CDR1 SGHVS and CDR2 FNYEAQ. Trimming took 1 base from V and 9 from J; bases not matched to a gene: 9. The variable domain in full, completed from reference TRBV7-6 and TRBJ2-1, reads GAGVSQSPRYKVTKRGQDVALRCDPISGHVSLYWYRQALGQGPEFLTYFNYEAQQDKSGLPNDRFSAERPEGSISTLTIQRTEQRDSAMYRCASSLGRTRESEQFFGPGTRLTVL.

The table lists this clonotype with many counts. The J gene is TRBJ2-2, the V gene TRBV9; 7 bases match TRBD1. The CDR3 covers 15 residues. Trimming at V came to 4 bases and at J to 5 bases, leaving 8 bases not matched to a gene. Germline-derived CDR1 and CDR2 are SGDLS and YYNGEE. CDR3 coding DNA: TGTGCCAGCAGCACCCTGACAGGGCGGACCGGGGAGCTGTTTTTT. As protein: CASSTLTGRTGELFF.

This chain's CDR3 is CASSQGEAGVTDTQYF. CDR3 DNA sequence: TGTGCCAGCAGCCAGGGGGAGGCGGGGGTCACAGATACGCAGTATTTT. The chain joins TRBV4-2 to TRBJ2-3, with TRBD2 matching over 7 bases. CDR1 is LGHNA, CDR2 YNFKEQ, per germline. Unmatched junction bases numbered 8, after V lost 3 bases and J lost 2 bases. The CDR3 loop spans 16 amino acids.

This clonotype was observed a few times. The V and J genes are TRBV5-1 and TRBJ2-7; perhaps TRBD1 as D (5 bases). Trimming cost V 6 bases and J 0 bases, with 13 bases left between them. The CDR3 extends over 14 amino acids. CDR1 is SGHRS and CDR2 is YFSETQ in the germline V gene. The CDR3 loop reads CASKKTANSYEQYF. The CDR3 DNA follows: TGCGCCAGCAAAAAGACAGCTAACTCCTACGAGCAGTACTTC.

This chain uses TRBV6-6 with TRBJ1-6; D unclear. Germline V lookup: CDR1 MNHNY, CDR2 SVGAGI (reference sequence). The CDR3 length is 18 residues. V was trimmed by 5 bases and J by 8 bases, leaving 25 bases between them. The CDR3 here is CASSPFVGSEVIYSPLHF. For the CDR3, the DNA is TGTGCCAGCAGTCCTTTCGTTGGTTCGGAGGTCATCTATTCACCCCTCCACTTT.

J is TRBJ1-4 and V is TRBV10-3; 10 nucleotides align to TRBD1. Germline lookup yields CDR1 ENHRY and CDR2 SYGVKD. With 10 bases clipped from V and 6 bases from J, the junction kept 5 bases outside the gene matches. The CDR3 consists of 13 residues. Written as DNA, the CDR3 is TGTGCCAGCTCCGGGACAGGGGATGAAAAACTGTTTTTT. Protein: CASSGTGDEKLFF.

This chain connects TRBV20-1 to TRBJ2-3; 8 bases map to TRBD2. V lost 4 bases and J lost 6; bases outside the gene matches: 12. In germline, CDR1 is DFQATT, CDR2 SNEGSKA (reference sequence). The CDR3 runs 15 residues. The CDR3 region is CSAIRGTRGLDTQYF. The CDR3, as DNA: TGCAGTGCTATCCGCGGGACTAGGGGTTTGGATACGCAGTATTTT.

The CDR3 nucleotides are TGTGCCAGCAGCTTTCGTTCCGGGACCAAGAACAATGAGCAGTTCTTC. Translation: CASSFRSGTKNNEQFF. The chain links TRBV13 to TRBJ2-1; D may correspond to TRBD1 or TRBD2 (5 bases each). V was pared by 3 bases and J by 5 bases, with 17 bases between. Germline loops: CDR1 PRHDT, CDR2 FYEKMQ (reference sequence). The CDR3 is 16 residues long.

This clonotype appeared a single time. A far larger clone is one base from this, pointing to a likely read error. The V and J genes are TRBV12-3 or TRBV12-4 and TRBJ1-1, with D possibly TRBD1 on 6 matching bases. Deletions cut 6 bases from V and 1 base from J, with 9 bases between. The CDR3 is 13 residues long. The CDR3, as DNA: TGTGCCAGCAGATCGACAGGGAACACTGAAGCTTTCTTT. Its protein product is CASRSTGNTEAFF.

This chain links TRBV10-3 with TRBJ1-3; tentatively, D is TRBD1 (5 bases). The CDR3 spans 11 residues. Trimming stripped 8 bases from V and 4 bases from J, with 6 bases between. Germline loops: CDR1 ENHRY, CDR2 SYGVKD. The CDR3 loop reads CAIGTGNTIYF. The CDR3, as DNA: TGTGCCATCGGGACGGGAAACACCATATATTTT.

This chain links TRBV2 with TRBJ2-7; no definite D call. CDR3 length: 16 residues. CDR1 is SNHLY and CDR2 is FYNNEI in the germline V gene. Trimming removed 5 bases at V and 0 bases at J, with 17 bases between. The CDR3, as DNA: TGTGCCAGCAGTAGCCTAAGTAGGTTCAGCTCCTACGAGCAGTACTTC. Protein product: CASSSLSRFSSYEQYF.

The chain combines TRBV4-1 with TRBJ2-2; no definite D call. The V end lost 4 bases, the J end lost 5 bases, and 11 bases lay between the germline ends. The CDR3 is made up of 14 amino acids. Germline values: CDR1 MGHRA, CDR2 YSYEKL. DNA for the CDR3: TGCGCCAGCAGCCTCACCCGGGTTACCGGGGAGCTGTTTTTT. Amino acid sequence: CASSLTRVTGELFF.

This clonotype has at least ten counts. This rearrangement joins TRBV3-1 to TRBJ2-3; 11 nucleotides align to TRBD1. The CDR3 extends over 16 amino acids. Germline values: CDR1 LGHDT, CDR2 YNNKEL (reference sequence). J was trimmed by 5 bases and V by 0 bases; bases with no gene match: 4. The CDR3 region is CASSQEGTGGLDTQYF. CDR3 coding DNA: TGTGCCAGCAGCCAAGAAGGGACAGGGGGACTAGATACGCAGTATTTT.

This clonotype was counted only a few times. The CDR3 loop reads CASSLLPGGNEQFF. CDR3 DNA sequence: TGTGCCAGCAGCTTATTGCCGGGGGGGAATGAGCAGTTCTTC. This chain uses TRBV11-2 with TRBJ2-1; TRBD2 matches 8 bases. The length of the CDR3 is 14 residues. Germline CDR1 reads SGHAT; CDR2 reads FQNNGV. Unmatched junction bases numbered 4, after V lost 2 bases and J lost 7 bases.

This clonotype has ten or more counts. CDR3 protein: CASGRETEAFF. Here the CDR3 DNA reads TGCGCCAGCGGAAGGGAGACTGAAGCTTTCTTT. The chain is built from TRBV10-2 and TRBJ1-1; D unresolved. Germline CDR1 is WSHSY and CDR2 is SAAADI. The CDR3 has 11 residues. Trimming pared 8 bases from V and 5 bases from J, leaving 9 bases between.

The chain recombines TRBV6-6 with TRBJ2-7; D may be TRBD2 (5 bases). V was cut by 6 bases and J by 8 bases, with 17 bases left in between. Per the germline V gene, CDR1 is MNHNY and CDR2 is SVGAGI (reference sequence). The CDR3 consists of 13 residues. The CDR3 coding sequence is TGTGCCAGCAGATCTAACCGGACTCCTCAGCAGTACTTC. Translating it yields CASRSNRTPQQYF.

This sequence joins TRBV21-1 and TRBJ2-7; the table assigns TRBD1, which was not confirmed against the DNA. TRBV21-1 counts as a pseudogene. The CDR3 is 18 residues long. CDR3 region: CASSKRGIRPRMSYEQYF. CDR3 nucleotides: TGTGCCAGCAGCAAAAGGGGGATAAGGCCCCGTATGTCCTACGAGCAGTACTTC.

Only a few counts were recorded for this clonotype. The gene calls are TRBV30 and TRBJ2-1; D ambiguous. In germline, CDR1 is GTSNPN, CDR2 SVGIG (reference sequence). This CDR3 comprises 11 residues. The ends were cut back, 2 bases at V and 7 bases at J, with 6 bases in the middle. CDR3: CAWSLRNEQFF. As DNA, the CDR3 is TGTGCCTGGAGTTTGAGGAATGAGCAGTTCTTC.